Listed below are T cell receptor beta chains from one sample, sequenced in a study of blood T cell repertoires in COVID-19. Only in-frame clones appear in the TCRdb table, and some are missing; sequencing was by immunoSEQ multiplex PCR. The table shows more than 110,000 clones, with almost 90% occurring only once. The specimen sequenced was peripheral blood. Every receptor here comes from a man aged 45 to 65 with active or convalescent COVID-19. CDR3s include the opening cysteine and the closing phenylalanine or tryptophan. The order of the fields is J gene, D gene, V gene, clone size, CDR3 protein, CDR3 DNA. D genes are given only for firm matches. Clone size is shown for a subset of rows, as once, few, many or a class of expanded clone.

>TRBJ1-2|-|TRBV6-2/TRBV6-3|-
CASSPTGDYGYTF
TGTGCCAGCAGTCCCACAGGAGACTATGGCTACACCTTC
>TRBJ1-1|-|TRBV6-5|-
CASTLTQGNTEAFF
TGTGCCAGCACCCTTACCCAGGGGAACACTGAAGCTTTCTTT
>TRBJ2-6|-|TRBV6-1|-
CASSVLGATSSGANVLTF
TGTGCCAGCAGTGTCTTAGGGGCGACGAGCTCTGGGGCCAACGTCCTGACTTTC
>TRBJ2-1|-|TRBV3-1/TRBV3-2|once
CASSQLPGEQFF
TGTGCCAGCAGCCAATTACCAGGGGAGCAGTTCTTC
>TRBJ1-3|-|TRBV18|-
CASSPTSLLGNTIYF
TGTGCCAGCTCACCAACCAGTCTCCTTGGAAACACCATATATTTT
>TRBJ1-5|-|TRBV6-1|-
CASSEGVVTGGNQPQHF
TGTGCCAGCAGTGAAGGGGTAGTTACAGGCGGCAATCAGCCCCAGCATTTT
>TRBJ2-7|TRBD2|TRBV28|once
CASRLAGSKEQYF
TGTGCCAGCAGACTAGCGGGATCGAAGGAGCAGTACTTC
>TRBJ2-3|-|TRBV3-1/TRBV3-2|-
CASSQGMRVDTQYF
TGTGCCAGCAGCCAAGGAATGAGGGTAGATACGCAGTATTTT
>TRBJ1-5|-|TRBV21-1|-
CASSKPGGRERQPQHF
TGTGCCAGCAGCAAACCAGGGGGCAGGGAGCGTCAGCCCCAGCATTTT
>TRBJ2-5|TRBD1|TRBV15|-
CATSRDGQDQETQYF
TGTGCCACCAGCAGAGATGGACAGGACCAAGAGACCCAGTACTTC
>TRBJ2-3|TRBD2|TRBV6-6|-
CASRSTGTKADTQYF
TGTGCCAGCAGGAGTACCGGGACTAAGGCGGATACGCAGTATTTT
>TRBJ2-5|TRBD2|TRBV5-4|-
CASSAGRAGVVETQYF
TGTGCCAGCAGCGCTGGTCGGGCGGGAGTAGTCGAGACCCAGTACTTC
>TRBJ1-2|TRBD1|TRBV27|-
CASSPGQGANYGYTF
TGTGCCAGCAGCCCGGGACAGGGGGCTAACTATGGCTACACCTTC
>TRBJ2-7|-|TRBV7-2|-
CASSLALGFTYEQYF
TGTGCCAGCAGCTTAGCCCTAGGCTTTACATACGAGCAGTACTTC
>TRBJ2-1|TRBD2|TRBV4-2|-
CASSQEFREGLYNEQFF
TGTGCCAGCAGCCAAGAATTCCGGGAGGGCCTCTACAATGAGCAGTTCTTC
>TRBJ2-3|TRBD1|TRBV18|-
CASSRQGPPSDTQYF
TGTGCCAGCTCAAGACAGGGACCCCCATCCGATACGCAGTATTTT
>TRBJ2-7|TRBD2|TRBV19|-
CASSSGTSGSYEQYF
TGTGCCAGTAGTTCGGGAACTAGCGGATCCTACGAGCAGTACTTC
>TRBJ2-2|TRBD1|TRBV6-6|-
CASSFTGTGGSGELFF
TGTGCCAGCAGTTTCACCGGGACAGGGGGCTCCGGGGAGCTGTTTTTT
>TRBJ2-7|TRBD2|TRBV5-6|-
CASSSRGGEQYF
TGTGCCAGCAGCTCCCGGGGGGGCGAGCAGTACTTC
>TRBJ2-2|TRBD1|TRBV19|-
CASSATGTNTGELFF
TGTGCCAGTAGTGCGACAGGGACAAACACCGGGGAGCTGTTTTTT
>TRBJ2-3|-|TRBV18|-
CASSSRFQDTQYF
TGTGCCAGCTCAAGCAGGTTCCAAGATACGCAGTATTTT
>TRBJ2-2|TRBD1|TRBV2|once
CASSTQGAQTGELFF
TGTGCCAGCAGTACACAGGGGGCACAGACCGGGGAGCTGTTTTTT
>TRBJ2-3|-|TRBV9|once
CASSRGRERTDTQYF
TGTGCCAGCAGTCGGGGGCGGGAGAGGACAGATACGCAGTATTTT
>TRBJ2-3|-|TRBV9|-
CASSIRGRDPSTDTQYF
TGTGCCAGCAGCATCAGAGGGCGGGACCCTAGCACAGATACGCAGTATTTT
>TRBJ1-3|-|TRBV3-1/TRBV3-2|-
CASSLHSGNTIYF
TGTGCCAGCAGCCTCCACTCTGGAAACACCATATATTTT
>TRBJ1-1|-|TRBV18|-
CASSPPSRVLNTEAFF
TGTGCCAGCTCACCACCGTCGCGGGTCCTGAACACTGAAGCTTTCTTT
>TRBJ2-7|-|TRBV30|once
CAWRRTTYEQYF
TGTGCCTGGAGGAGGACAACCTACGAGCAGTACTTC
>TRBJ1-4|-|TRBV6-5|once
CASAGAGGYEKLFF
TGTGCCAGCGCAGGGGCCGGTGGGTATGAAAAACTGTTTTTT
>TRBJ2-7|-|TRBV6-5|few
CASSSDSGFYEQYF
TGTGCCAGCAGTTCGGACTCAGGTTTCTACGAGCAGTACTTC
>TRBJ1-5|-|TRBV4-1|once
CASSREGQRNQPQHF
TGCGCCAGCAGCCGGGAAGGACAGCGCAATCAGCCCCAGCATTTT
>TRBJ2-7|-|TRBV9|-
CASSVDSGGPSYEQYF
TGTGCCAGCAGCGTAGACTCAGGAGGACCTTCCTACGAGCAGTACTTC
>TRBJ1-1|-|TRBV10-3|once
CAISESEGTEAFF
TGTGCCATCAGTGAGTCCGAGGGCACTGAAGCTTTCTTT
>TRBJ2-3|TRBD1|TRBV18|-
CASCPTGFSTDTQYF
TGTGCCAGCTGTCCGACAGGGTTTTCTACAGATACGCAGTATTTT
>TRBJ1-2|-|TRBV6-2/TRBV6-3|-
CASSYSGQLNYGYTF
TGTGCCAGCAGTTACTCGGGGCAACTGAACTATGGCTACACCTTC
>TRBJ2-3|-|TRBV9|-
CASSVERDSPDTQYF
TGTGCCAGCAGCGTAGAGAGGGACTCTCCAGATACGCAGTATTTT
>TRBJ2-7|-|TRBV5-1|-
CASSTTQGYEQYF
TGCGCCAGCAGCACTACTCAGGGCTACGAGCAGTACTTC
>TRBJ1-1|-|TRBV6-5|-
CASMQGLEAFF
TGTGCCAGCATGCAGGGTCTCGAAGCTTTCTTT
>TRBJ1-2|TRBD1|TRBV2|-
CASRDRGLGGYTF
TGTGCCAGCAGAGACAGGGGGCTCGGTGGCTACACCTTC
>TRBJ2-2|TRBD2|TRBV6-2/TRBV6-3|-
CASSVLAGGPSTGELFF
TGTGCCAGCAGTGTACTAGCGGGAGGGCCTAGCACCGGGGAGCTGTTTTTT
>TRBJ2-3|TRBD2|TRBV30|-
CAWRFFSLREGRSTDTQYF
TGTGCCTGGAGGTTCTTCAGTTTGCGGGAGGGTCGAAGCACAGATACGCAGTATTTT
>TRBJ1-3|-|TRBV18|-
CASSPPLAQGIYHTIYF
TGTGCCAGCTCACCACCGCTGGCGCAGGGGATCTACCACACCATATATTTT
>TRBJ1-5|-|TRBV5-1|-
CASAVGSNQPQHF
TGCGCCAGCGCCGTCGGTAGCAATCAGCCCCAGCATTTT
>TRBJ2-5|-|TRBV24-1|few
CATSDPGTQETQYF
TGTGCCACCAGTGATCCCGGGACTCAAGAGACCCAGTACTTC
>TRBJ2-7|TRBD1|TRBV10-1|-
CASSDRDSYEQYF
TGCGCCAGCAGTGACCGGGACAGCTACGAGCAGTACTTC
>TRBJ1-2|TRBD1|TRBV6-6|-
CASSTRTGSVYGYTF
TGTGCCAGCAGCACCCGGACAGGTTCAGTCTATGGCTACACCTTC
>TRBJ2-1|-|TRBV4-2|-
CASSQDRGGTGNEQFF
TGTGCCAGCAGCCAAGATAGGGGCGGGACGGGTAATGAGCAGTTCTTC
>TRBJ2-7|TRBD1|TRBV28|few
CASSADRGYEQYF
TGTGCCAGCAGTGCAGACAGGGGGTACGAGCAGTACTTC
>TRBJ2-1|TRBD1|TRBV9|once
CASSVLGQGSYNEQFF
TGTGCCAGCAGCGTACTGGGACAGGGGTCCTACAATGAGCAGTTCTTC
>TRBJ2-2|-|TRBV4-3|-
CASSQDSVGDTGELFF
TGCGCCAGCAGCCAAGATAGCGTTGGGGACACCGGGGAGCTGTTTTTT
>TRBJ2-3|TRBD2|TRBV5-1|few
CASSPPVAGGSSTDTQYF
TGCGCCAGCAGCCCACCTGTAGCGGGAGGGTCTAGCACAGATACGCAGTATTTT
>TRBJ2-2|TRBD1|TRBV11-1|-
CASSWRWTGNGELFF
TGTGCCAGCAGCTGGCGATGGACAGGGAACGGGGAGCTGTTTTTT
>TRBJ1-1|-|TRBV28|-
CASSSPHTGTEAFF
TGTGCCAGCAGTTCCCCCCATACCGGCACTGAAGCTTTCTTT
>TRBJ1-2|-|TRBV5-1|-
CASSLSDRASYGYTF
TGCGCCAGCAGCTTGTCCGACAGAGCTTCCTATGGCTACACCTTC
>TRBJ2-1|TRBD2|TRBV9|-
CASSVGGGSSYNEQFF
TGTGCCAGCAGCGTAGGGGGCGGGAGTTCCTACAATGAGCAGTTCTTC
>TRBJ1-5|-|TRBV18|-
CASSPDRVARNNQPQHF
TGTGCCAGCTCACCTGACCGGGTGGCTCGGAACAATCAGCCCCAGCATTTT